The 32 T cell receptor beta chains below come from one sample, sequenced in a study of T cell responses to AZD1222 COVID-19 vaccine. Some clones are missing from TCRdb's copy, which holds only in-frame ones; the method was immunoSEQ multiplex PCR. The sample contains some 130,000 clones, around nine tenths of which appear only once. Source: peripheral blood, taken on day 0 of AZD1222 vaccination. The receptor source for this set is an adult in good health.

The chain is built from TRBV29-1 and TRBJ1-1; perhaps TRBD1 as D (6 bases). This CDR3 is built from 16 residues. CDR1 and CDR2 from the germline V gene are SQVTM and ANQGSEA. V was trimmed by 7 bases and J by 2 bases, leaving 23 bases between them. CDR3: CSATPDNRELNTEAFF. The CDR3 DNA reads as TGCAGCGCGACCCCGGACAACAGGGAACTCAACACTGAAGCTTTCTTT. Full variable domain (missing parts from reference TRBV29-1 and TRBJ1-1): SAVISQKPSRDICQRGTSLTIQCQVDSQVTMMFWYRQQPGQSLTLIATANQGSEATYESGFVIDKFPISRPNLTFSTLTVSNMSPEDSSIYLCSATPDNRELNTEAFFGQGTRLTVV.

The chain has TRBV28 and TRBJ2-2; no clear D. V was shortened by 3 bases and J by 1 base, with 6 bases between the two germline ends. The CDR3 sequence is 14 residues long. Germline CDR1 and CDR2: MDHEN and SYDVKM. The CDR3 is CASSFSMNTGELFF. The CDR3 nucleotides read TGTGCCAGCAGTTTCTCTATGAACACCGGGGAGCTGTTTTTT.

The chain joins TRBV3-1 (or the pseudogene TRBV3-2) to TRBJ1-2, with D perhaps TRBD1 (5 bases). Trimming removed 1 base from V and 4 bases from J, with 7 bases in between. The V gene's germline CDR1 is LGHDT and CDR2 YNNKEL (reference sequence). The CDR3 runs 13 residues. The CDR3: CASSQGGAYGYTF. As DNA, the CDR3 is TGTGCCAGCAGCCAAGGAGGGGCCTATGGCTACACCTTC.

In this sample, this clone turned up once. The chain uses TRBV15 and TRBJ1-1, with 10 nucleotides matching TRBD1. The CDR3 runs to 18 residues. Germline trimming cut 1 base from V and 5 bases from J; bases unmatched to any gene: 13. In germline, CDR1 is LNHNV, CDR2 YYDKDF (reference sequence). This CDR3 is CATSRARGTGDGWTEAFF. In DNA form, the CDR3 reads TGTGCCACCAGCAGAGCCCGAGGGACAGGGGATGGTTGGACTGAAGCTTTCTTT.

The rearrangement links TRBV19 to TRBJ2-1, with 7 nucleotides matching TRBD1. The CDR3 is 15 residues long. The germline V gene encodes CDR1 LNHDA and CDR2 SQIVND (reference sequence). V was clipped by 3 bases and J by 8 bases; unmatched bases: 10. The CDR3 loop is CASSIRQGIYYEQFF. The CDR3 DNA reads TGTGCCAGTAGTATCCGACAGGGAATTTACTATGAGCAGTTCTTC.

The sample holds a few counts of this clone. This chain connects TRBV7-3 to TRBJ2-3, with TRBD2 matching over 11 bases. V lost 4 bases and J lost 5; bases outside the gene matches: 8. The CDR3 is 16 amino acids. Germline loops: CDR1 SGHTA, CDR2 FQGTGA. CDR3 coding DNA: TGTGCCAGCAGCTCCTTAGGACTAGCGGGCAGAGATACGCAGTATTTT. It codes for CASSSLGLAGRDTQYF.

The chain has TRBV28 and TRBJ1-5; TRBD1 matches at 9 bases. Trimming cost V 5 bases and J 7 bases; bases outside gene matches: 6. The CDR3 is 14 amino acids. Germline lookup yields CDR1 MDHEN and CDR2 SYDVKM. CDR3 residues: CASSTGQGRQPQHF. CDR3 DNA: TGTGCCAGCAGTACGGGACAGGGAAGGCAGCCCCAGCATTTT.

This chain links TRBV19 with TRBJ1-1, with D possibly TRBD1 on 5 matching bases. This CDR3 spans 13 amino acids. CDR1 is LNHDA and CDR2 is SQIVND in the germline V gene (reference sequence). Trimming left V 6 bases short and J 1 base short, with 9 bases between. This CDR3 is CASSGGTNTEAFF. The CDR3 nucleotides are TGTGCCAGTAGCGGAGGGACGAACACTGAAGCTTTCTTT.

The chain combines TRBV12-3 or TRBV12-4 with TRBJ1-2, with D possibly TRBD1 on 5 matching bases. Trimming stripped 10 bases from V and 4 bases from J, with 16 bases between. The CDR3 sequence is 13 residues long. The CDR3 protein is CATAPRDGYGYTF. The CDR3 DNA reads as TGTGCCACCGCCCCTAGGGACGGCTATGGCTACACCTTC.

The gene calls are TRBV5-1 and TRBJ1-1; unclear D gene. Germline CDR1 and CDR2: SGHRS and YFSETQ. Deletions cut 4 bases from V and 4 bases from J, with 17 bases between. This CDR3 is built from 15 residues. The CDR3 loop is CASSPYDGRSTEAFF. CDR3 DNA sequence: TGCGCCAGCAGCCCCTACGACGGACGGAGCACTGAAGCTTTCTTT.

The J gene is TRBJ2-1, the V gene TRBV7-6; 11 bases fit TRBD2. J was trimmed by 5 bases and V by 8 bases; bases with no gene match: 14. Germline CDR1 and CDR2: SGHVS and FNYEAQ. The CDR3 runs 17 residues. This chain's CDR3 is CASRPRASGRTHNEQFF. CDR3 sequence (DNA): TGTGCCAGCCGCCCGAGGGCTAGCGGGAGGACCCACAATGAGCAGTTCTTC.

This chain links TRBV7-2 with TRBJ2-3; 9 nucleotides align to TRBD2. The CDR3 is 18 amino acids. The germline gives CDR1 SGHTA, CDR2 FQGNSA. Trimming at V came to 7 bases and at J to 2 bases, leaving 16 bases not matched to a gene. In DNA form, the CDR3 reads TGTGCCAGCACCTATTACTCGAGTCTAGCGGGGTTCACAGATACGCAGTATTTT. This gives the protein CASTYYSSLAGFTDTQYF.

Written as DNA, the CDR3 is TGTGCCACCAGTGATCCGGGAACAACCTACAATGAGCAGTTCTTC. It is translated as CATSDPGTTYNEQFF. J is TRBJ2-1 and V is TRBV24-1; D is possibly TRBD2 (5 bases). The CDR3 has 15 amino acids. The V end was cut by 3 bases, the J end by 2 bases, with 10 bases between. Germline assignment: CDR1 KGHDR and CDR2 SFDVKD.

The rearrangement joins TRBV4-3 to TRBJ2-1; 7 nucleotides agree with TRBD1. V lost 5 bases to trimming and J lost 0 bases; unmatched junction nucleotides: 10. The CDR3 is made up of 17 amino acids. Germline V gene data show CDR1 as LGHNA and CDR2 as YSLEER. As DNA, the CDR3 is TGCGCCAGCAGCTCTGGCCTCAGGGGGAGCTCCTACAATGAGCAGTTCTTC. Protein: CASSSGLRGSSYNEQFF.

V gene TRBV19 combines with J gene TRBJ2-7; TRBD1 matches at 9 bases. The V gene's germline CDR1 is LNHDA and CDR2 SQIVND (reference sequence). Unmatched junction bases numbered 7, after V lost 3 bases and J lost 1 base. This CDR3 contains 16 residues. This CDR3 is CASSIGTGRTSYEQYF. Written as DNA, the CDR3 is TGTGCCAGTAGTATCGGGACAGGGAGGACTTCCTACGAGCAGTACTTC. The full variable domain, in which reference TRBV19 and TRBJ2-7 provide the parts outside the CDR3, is DGGITQSPKYLFRKEGQNVTLSCEQNLNHDAMYWYRQDPGQGLRLIYYSQIVNDFQKGDIAEGYSVSREKKESFPLTVTSAQKNPTAFYLCASSIGTGRTSYEQYFGPGTRLTVT.

CDR3: CSAPRGRGAFF. The CDR3, as DNA: TGCAGTGCTCCCAGGGGGCGCGGAGCTTTCTTT. The chain couples TRBV20-1 to TRBJ1-1; 8 nucleotides match TRBD1. V shed 5 bases and J 10 bases; nucleotides not matched to a gene: 6. This CDR3 comprises 11 residues. The germline CDR1 and CDR2 sequences are DFQATT and SNEGSKA (reference sequence).

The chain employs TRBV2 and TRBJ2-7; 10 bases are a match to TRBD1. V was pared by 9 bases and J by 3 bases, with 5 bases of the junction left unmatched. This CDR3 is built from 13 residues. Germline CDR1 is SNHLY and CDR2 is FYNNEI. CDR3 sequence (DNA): TGTGCCAGGGGACAGGGGAACCACTACGAGCAGTACTTC. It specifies CARGQGNHYEQYF.

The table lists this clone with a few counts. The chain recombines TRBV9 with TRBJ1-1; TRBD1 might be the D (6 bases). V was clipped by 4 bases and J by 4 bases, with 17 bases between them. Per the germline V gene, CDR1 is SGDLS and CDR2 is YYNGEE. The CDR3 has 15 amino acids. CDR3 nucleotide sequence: TGTGCCAGCAGCCAACAGGGTGGTCAGGGCACTGAAGCTTTCTTT. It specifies CASSQQGGQGTEAFF.

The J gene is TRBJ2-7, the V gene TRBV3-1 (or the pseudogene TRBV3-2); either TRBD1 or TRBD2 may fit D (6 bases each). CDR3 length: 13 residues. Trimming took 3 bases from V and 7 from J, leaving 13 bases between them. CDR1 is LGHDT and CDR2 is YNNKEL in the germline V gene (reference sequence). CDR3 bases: TGTGCCAGCAGCCATCCGGTAGGGGGGGAGCAGTACTTC. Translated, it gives CASSHPVGGEQYF.

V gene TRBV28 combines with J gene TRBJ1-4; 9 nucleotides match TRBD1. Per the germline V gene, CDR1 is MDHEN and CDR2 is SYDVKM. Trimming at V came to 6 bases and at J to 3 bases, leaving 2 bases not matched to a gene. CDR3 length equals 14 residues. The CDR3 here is CASRTGGSNEKLFF. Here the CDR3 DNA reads TGTGCCAGCAGGACAGGGGGGTCTAATGAAAAACTGTTTTTT.

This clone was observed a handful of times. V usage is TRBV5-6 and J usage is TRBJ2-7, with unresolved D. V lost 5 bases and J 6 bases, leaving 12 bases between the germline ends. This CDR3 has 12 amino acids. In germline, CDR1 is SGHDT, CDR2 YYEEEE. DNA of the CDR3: TGTGCCAGCAGATCTCCGGGCCGCGAGCAGTACTTC. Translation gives CASRSPGREQYF.

In DNA, the CDR3 is TGCGCCAGCAGCTTGGACCCACAGGGGTGGACTGAAGCTTTCTTT. Amino acid sequence: CASSLDPQGWTEAFF. The rearrangement uses TRBV5-1 and TRBJ1-1; 7 bases match TRBD1. V trimming: 0 bases; J trimming: 5 bases; junction bases outside the gene matches: 7. This CDR3 is built from 15 residues. The germline gives CDR1 SGHRS, CDR2 YFSETQ. The whole variable domain, filled in from reference TRBV5-1 and TRBJ1-1, reads KAGVTQTPRYLIKTRGQQVTLSCSPISGHRSVSWYQQTPGQGLQFLFEYFSETQRNKGNFPGRFSGRQFSNSRSEMNVSTLELGDSALYLCASSLDPQGWTEAFFGQGTRLTVV.

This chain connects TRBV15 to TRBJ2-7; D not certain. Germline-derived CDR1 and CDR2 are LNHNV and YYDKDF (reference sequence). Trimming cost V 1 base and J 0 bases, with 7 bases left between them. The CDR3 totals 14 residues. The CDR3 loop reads CATSRARSSYEQYF. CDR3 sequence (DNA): TGTGCCACCAGCAGAGCCAGGAGCTCCTACGAGCAGTACTTC. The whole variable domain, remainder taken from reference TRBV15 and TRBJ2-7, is DAMVIQNPRYQVTQFGKPVTLSCSQTLNHNVMYWYQQKSSQAPKLLFHYYDKDFNNEADTPDNFQSRRPNTSFCFLDIRSPGLGDTAMYLCATSRARSSYEQYFGPGTRLTVT.

The CDR3 is CASSPVNGYNSPLHF. The DNA for the CDR3 is TGTGCCAGCAGCCCAGTGAATGGCTATAATTCACCCCTCCACTTT. V gene TRBV27 combines with J gene TRBJ1-6, with D unclear. This CDR3 has 15 amino acids. V was cut by 6 bases and J by 3 bases, with 12 bases left in between. Germline loops: CDR1 MNHEY, CDR2 SMNVEV (reference sequence).

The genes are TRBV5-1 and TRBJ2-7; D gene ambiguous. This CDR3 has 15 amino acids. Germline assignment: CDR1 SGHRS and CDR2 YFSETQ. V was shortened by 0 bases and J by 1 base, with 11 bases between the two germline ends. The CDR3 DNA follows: TGCGCCAGCAGCTTGGCCCCAGGAACATCCTACGAGCAGTACTTC. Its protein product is CASSLAPGTSYEQYF.

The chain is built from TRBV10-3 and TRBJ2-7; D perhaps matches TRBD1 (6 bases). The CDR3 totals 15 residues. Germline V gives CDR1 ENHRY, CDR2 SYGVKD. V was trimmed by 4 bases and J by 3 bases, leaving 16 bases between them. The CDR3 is CAISATVYRDYEQYF. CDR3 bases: TGTGCCATCAGTGCAACTGTGTACAGGGACTACGAGCAGTACTTC.

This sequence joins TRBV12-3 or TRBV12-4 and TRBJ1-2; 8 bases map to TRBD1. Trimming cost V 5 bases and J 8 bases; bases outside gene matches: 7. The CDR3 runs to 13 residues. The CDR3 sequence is CASSRTGWSGYTF. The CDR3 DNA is TGTGCCAGCAGTCGGACAGGGTGGTCGGGCTACACCTTC.

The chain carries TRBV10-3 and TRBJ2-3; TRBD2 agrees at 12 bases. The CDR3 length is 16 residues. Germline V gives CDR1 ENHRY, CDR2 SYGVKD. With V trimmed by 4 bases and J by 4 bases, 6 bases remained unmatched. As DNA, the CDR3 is TGTGCCATCAGTGGATCTAGCGGGGGGGCCCCAGATACGCAGTATTTT. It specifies CAISGSSGGAPDTQYF.

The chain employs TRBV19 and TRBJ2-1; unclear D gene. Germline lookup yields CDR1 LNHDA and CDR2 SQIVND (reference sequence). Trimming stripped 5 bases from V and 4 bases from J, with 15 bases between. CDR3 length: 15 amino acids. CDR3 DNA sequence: TGTGCCAGTAGTCCCGCGCCCAGTTCTTACAATGAGCAGTTCTTC. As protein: CASSPAPSSYNEQFF.

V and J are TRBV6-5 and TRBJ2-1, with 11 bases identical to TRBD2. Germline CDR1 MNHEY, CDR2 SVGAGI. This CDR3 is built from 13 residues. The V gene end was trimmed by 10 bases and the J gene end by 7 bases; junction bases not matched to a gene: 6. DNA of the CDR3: TGTGCCACCGGACTAGCGGGTATGAATGAGCAGTTCTTC. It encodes CATGLAGMNEQFF.

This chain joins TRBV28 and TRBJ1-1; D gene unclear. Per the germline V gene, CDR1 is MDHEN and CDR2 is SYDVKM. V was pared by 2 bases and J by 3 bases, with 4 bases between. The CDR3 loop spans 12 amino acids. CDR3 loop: CASSLTHTEAFF. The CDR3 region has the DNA TGTGCCAGCAGTTTAACCCACACTGAAGCTTTCTTT.

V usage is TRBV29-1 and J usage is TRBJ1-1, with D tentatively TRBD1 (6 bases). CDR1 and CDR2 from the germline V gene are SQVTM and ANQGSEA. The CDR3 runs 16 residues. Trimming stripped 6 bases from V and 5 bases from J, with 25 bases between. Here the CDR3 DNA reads TGCAGCGTCTCAGATAAATCAGGGGCTACTGGAACTGAAGCTTTCTTT. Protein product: CSVSDKSGATGTEAFF.